The rows below give T cell receptor beta chains drawn from one sample of a study of T cell repertoires in cytomegalovirus infection. These receptors lack a known antigen. TCRdb reprocessed the reads with MiXCR, giving one entry per CDR3 protein. This table has fewer than 1,000,000 distinct CDR3 sequences, around 32% appearing once. Sequencing used cultured CD8+ T cells from PBMCs, obtained from culture after CMV antigen stimulation. All receptors come from a human donor in good health (CMV status not recorded). Some clones in this sample may be carry-over from other donors' samples. Each CDR3 is given with its conserved first and last residue. A D gene is named only where the DNA matches it firmly. A row's size may be missing; if present it is once, few, many or a size class.

CDR3 protein: CASLRGGEQYF
CDR3 DNA: TGTGCCAGCTTGCGTGGTGGCGAGCAGTACTTC
CDR3 length: 11
J gene: TRBJ2-7
V gene: TRBV6-2/TRBV6-3
D gene: .
clone size: few

CDR3 protein: CASSKGTSGGNEQFF
CDR3 DNA: TGCGCCAGCAGCAAGGGGACTAGCGGGGGCAATGAGCAGTTCTTC
CDR3 length: 15
J gene: TRBJ2-1
V gene: TRBV5-1
D gene: TRBD2
clone size: .

CDR3 protein: CASRTDRAQETQYF
CDR3 DNA: TGTGCCAGCAGGACAGACAGGGCCCAAGAGACCCAGTACTTC
CDR3 length: 14
J gene: TRBJ2-5
V gene: TRBV27
D gene: TRBD1
clone size: .

CDR3 protein: CASSPPGQGRNIQYF
CDR3 DNA: TGTGCCAGCAGCCCACCCGGACAGGGGAGAAACATTCAGTACTTC
CDR3 length: 15
J gene: TRBJ2-4
V gene: TRBV6-2/TRBV6-3
D gene: TRBD1
clone size: .

CDR3 protein: CASSLARFAARDGYTF
CDR3 DNA: TGTGCCAGCAGCTTAGCGCGCTTCGCCGCGAGGGATGGCTACACCTTC
CDR3 length: 16
J gene: TRBJ1-2
V gene: TRBV13
D gene: .
clone size: .

CDR3 protein: CASSPERGAEDTQYF
CDR3 DNA: TGTGCCAGCAGCCCTGAGCGGGGGGCGGAGGATACGCAGTATTTT
CDR3 length: 15
J gene: TRBJ2-3
V gene: TRBV13
D gene: TRBD2
clone size: .

CDR3 protein: CASSPDGTGGEQYF
CDR3 DNA: TGTGCCAGCAGCCCCGATGGGACAGGCGGCGAGCAGTACTTC
CDR3 length: 14
J gene: TRBJ2-7
V gene: TRBV3-1
D gene: TRBD1
clone size: many

CDR3 protein: CASSLVGNFENTEAFF
CDR3 DNA: TGTGCCAGCAGCTTAGTGGGGAATTTTGAAAACACTGAAGCTTTCTTT
CDR3 length: 16
J gene: TRBJ1-1
V gene: TRBV7-9
D gene: .
clone size: many

CDR3 protein: CASSLLGQGYQQFF
CDR3 DNA: TGTGCCAGCAGTTTATTGGGACAGGGGTATCAGCAGTTCTTC
CDR3 length: 14
J gene: TRBJ2-1
V gene: TRBV28
D gene: TRBD1
clone size: .

CDR3 protein: CASRHGGLSKNIQYF
CDR3 DNA: TGTGCCAGCAGGCACGGGGGGTTATCCAAAAACATTCAGTACTTC
CDR3 length: 15
J gene: TRBJ2-4
V gene: TRBV6-2/TRBV6-3
D gene: TRBD2
clone size: few

CDR3 protein: CASSLRRGAGTEAFF
CDR3 DNA: TGTGCCAGCAGTCTTAGGCGGGGCGCGGGCACTGAAGCTTTCTTT
CDR3 length: 15
J gene: TRBJ1-1
V gene: TRBV7-2
D gene: .
clone size: .

CDR3 protein: CASRHPARDTQYF
CDR3 DNA: TGTGCCAGCAGACACCCAGCCCGAGATACGCAGTATTTT
CDR3 length: 13
J gene: TRBJ2-3
V gene: TRBV12-3/TRBV12-4
D gene: .
clone size: many

CDR3 protein: CASSDRRESYNSPLHF
CDR3 DNA: TGTGCCAGCAGTGACAGAAGGGAGTCCTATAATTCACCCCTCCACTTT
CDR3 length: 16
J gene: TRBJ1-6
V gene: TRBV2
D gene: .
clone size: few

CDR3 protein: CASGLGQAVNYGYTF
CDR3 DNA: TGTGCTAGTGGTTTGGGACAGGCCGTTAACTATGGCTACACCTTC
CDR3 length: 15
J gene: TRBJ1-2
V gene: TRBV12-5
D gene: .
clone size: few

CDR3 protein: CAISESKLALYNEQFF
CDR3 DNA: TGTGCCATCAGTGAGTCGAAACTAGCTCTCTACAATGAGCAGTTCTTC
CDR3 length: 16
J gene: TRBJ2-1
V gene: TRBV10-3
D gene: .
clone size: .

CDR3 protein: CANSEGRVLNTEAFF
CDR3 DNA: TGTGCCAACAGTGAAGGGCGGGTGTTGAACACTGAAGCTTTCTTT
CDR3 length: 15
J gene: TRBJ1-1
V gene: TRBV6-1
D gene: .
clone size: .

CDR3 protein: CSAPGHTNIQYF
CDR3 DNA: TGCAGTGCCCCGGGACATACAAACATTCAGTACTTC
CDR3 length: 12
J gene: TRBJ2-4
V gene: TRBV20-1
D gene: .
clone size: once